This TCR beta chain was sequenced for a study of molecular identifiers for immune sequencing clone quantification. This clonotype showed up just a few times. Its cognate antigen is unknown. Study-wide points: Barcode sharing among identical TCR molecules could make large clones appear smaller.

Previously described methods and listed TCR primers were used for bulk TCR libraries. TCRdb re-analysed the PCR reads in MiXCR, keeping a single row per CDR3 protein. The table includes about 500,000 distinct CDR3 sequences, around 23% detected once. This TCR came from a human donor in good health. Some libraries in this study had Jurkat cell RNA spiked in. The sequenced material came from naive CD8+ T cells from blood, with Jurkat cell RNA spiked in. Noted subset: FACS-sorted CD8+CD4-CCR7+CD45RA+ naive T cells.

The CDR3 DNA reads TGTGCCAGCAGTTTATCCTTGGGACAGGGGGCTCTTGGGGCCAACGTCCTGACTTTC. Encoded protein: CASSLSLGQGALGANVLTF. The chain has TRBV12-3 or TRBV12-4 and TRBJ2-6; 12 bases map to TRBD1. The CDR3 length is 19 residues. With 2 bases clipped from V and 3 bases from J, the junction kept 8 bases outside the gene matches.